These 26 T cell receptor beta chains were all obtained from the same sample, sequenced in a study of T cell responses to AZD1222 COVID-19 vaccine. TCRdb's copy holds only in-frame clones and misses some; the assay was immunoSEQ multiplex PCR. Counted here are hundreds of thousands of clones, 93% occurring once; the ten biggest clones make up approximately 1%. The sample in question was peripheral blood, obtained on day 0 of MenACWY control vaccination. Every receptor here comes from an adult in good health.

Here the CDR3 reads CASSEGVGGVTDTQYF. The CDR3 DNA is TGTGCCAGCAGTGAAGGTGTAGGGGGGGTTACAGATACGCAGTATTTT. V usage is TRBV2 and J usage is TRBJ2-3; the D gene is possibly TRBD2 (7 bases). CDR3 size: 16 residues. Per germline, CDR1 SNHLY and CDR2 FYNNEI. V was pared by 1 base and J by 3 bases, with 14 bases between.

In DNA, the CDR3 is TGTGCCAGCAGGATATTTCCCACAGATACGCAGTATTTT. This translates into CASRIFPTDTQYF. The chain recombines TRBV28 with TRBJ2-3; D remains unclear. The CDR3 length is 13 residues. V lost 6 bases, J lost 2 bases, and 9 bases lay in between. Germline V gene lookup returns CDR1 MDHEN and CDR2 SYDVKM.

The V and J genes are TRBV12-3 or TRBV12-4 and TRBJ1-2; D not resolved. This CDR3 contains 13 residues. V was shortened by 5 bases and J by 1 base, with 8 bases between the two germline ends. CDR3 in amino acids: CASSPTFNYGYTF. The CDR3 nucleotides are TGTGCCAGCAGTCCCACTTTTAACTATGGCTACACCTTC.

The rearrangement joins TRBV7-2 to TRBJ1-1, with a possible D match to TRBD1 (6 bases). The CDR3 sequence is 14 residues long. Trimming shortened V by 6 bases and J by 1 base, and 12 bases separated the two germline ends. From germline, CDR1 is SGHTA and CDR2 FQGNSA. The DNA for the CDR3 is TGTGCCAGCAGATTACAGGGAAAGAACACTGAAGCTTTCTTT. Amino acid sequence: CASRLQGKNTEAFF.

A few counts support this clone. The gene calls are TRBV7-8 and TRBJ1-6; D is unclear. Looked up from germline, CDR1 is SGHVS and CDR2 is FQNEAQ. The CDR3 extends over 17 amino acids. V was shortened by 0 bases and J by 0 bases, with 9 bases between the two germline ends. The chain's CDR3 is CASSLAGINSYNSPLHF. CDR3 nucleotide sequence: TGTGCCAGCAGCTTAGCGGGGATTAACTCCTATAATTCACCCCTCCACTTT.

The chain recombines TRBV3-1 (or the pseudogene TRBV3-2) with TRBJ2-1; D is unclear. The CDR3 runs to 13 residues. Deletions cut 1 base from V and 7 bases from J, with 8 bases between. The germline V gene encodes CDR1 LGHDT and CDR2 YNNKEL (reference sequence). CDR3 sequence reads: CASSQGVVNEQFF. Written as DNA, the CDR3 is TGTGCCAGCAGCCAAGGAGTCGTGAATGAGCAGTTCTTC.

The chain uses TRBV5-4 and TRBJ2-3; TRBD2 agrees at 8 bases. Looked up from germline, CDR1 is SGHNT and CDR2 is YYREEE (reference sequence). The CDR3 is 17 amino acids. V trimming: 3 bases; J trimming: 6 bases; junction bases outside the gene matches: 15. The CDR3 DNA follows: TGTGCCAGCAGCTCGGGCGGGGGGACCAGCTCCTCCGATACGCAGTATTTT. Translation: CASSSGGGTSSSDTQYF.

The chain has TRBV6-6 and TRBJ2-7; 7 bases agree with TRBD2. The CDR3 extends over 14 amino acids. Germline V lookup: CDR1 MNHNY, CDR2 SVGAGI (reference sequence). Trimming took 6 bases from V and 2 from J; bases not matched to a gene: 7. CDR3: CASRKALATYEQYF. DNA for the CDR3: TGTGCCAGCAGGAAAGCACTAGCGACCTACGAGCAGTACTTC.

The chain combines TRBV18 with TRBJ2-2; 7 bases are shared with TRBD1. The CDR3 extends over 18 amino acids. J lost 0 bases, V lost 5 bases, and 12 bases had no gene match. Germline V gene sequence: CDR1 KGHSH, CDR2 LQKENI. CDR3 amino acids: CASSTYDRAYTNTGELFF. The CDR3 coding sequence is TGTGCCAGCTCAACTTATGACAGGGCTTATACGAACACCGGGGAGCTGTTTTTT.

This rearrangement joins TRBV27 to TRBJ1-2; no firm D call. V shed 1 base and J shed 8 bases, with 11 bases lying between them. There are 13 residues in the CDR3. The V gene's germline CDR1 is MNHEY and CDR2 SMNVEV (reference sequence). The DNA of the CDR3 is TGTGCCAGCAGTTTATATGGAGGAGAGGGCTACACCTTC. This encodes CASSLYGGEGYTF.

This chain joins TRBV4-3 and TRBJ2-1, with D tentatively TRBD2 (5 bases). The CDR3 is made up of 17 amino acids. V was cut by 6 bases and J by 2 bases, with 20 bases left in between. Germline CDR1 LGHNA, CDR2 YSLEER. CDR3 sequence: CASRRNVLPGTYNEQFF. The CDR3 region has the DNA TGCGCCAGCAGGCGCAACGTACTACCGGGAACCTACAATGAGCAGTTCTTC.

This chain joins TRBV6-5 and TRBJ1-4; weak D call: TRBD1 (6 bases). Germline V gene data show CDR1 as MNHEY and CDR2 as SVGAGI. With 7 bases removed from V and 8 bases from J, the gap between germline ends came to 14 bases. The CDR3 length is 13 residues. The CDR3 is CASKEGVGEKLFF. CDR3 nucleotide sequence: TGTGCCAGCAAGGAGGGGGTTGGCGAAAAACTGTTTTTT.

This rearrangement joins TRBV20-1 to TRBJ1-6; D possibly corresponds to TRBD1 (5 bases). This CDR3 is built from 15 residues. Germline CDR1 and CDR2: DFQATT and SNEGSKA (reference sequence). The ends were cut back, 3 bases at V and 7 bases at J, with 16 bases in the middle. Here the CDR3 reads CSASSPQVLNSPLHF. In DNA, the CDR3 is TGCAGTGCTAGTTCCCCACAGGTCCTCAATTCACCCCTCCACTTT.

This clone occurred once. The chain uses TRBV12-5 and TRBJ1-5; TRBD1 is a possible D gene (6 bases). The CDR3 runs to 14 residues. V lost 6 bases and J 3 bases, leaving 12 bases between the germline ends. The germline V gene has CDR1 LGHNT and CDR2 FRNRAP. The CDR3 protein is CASGLRDNNQPQHF. In DNA form, the CDR3 reads TGTGCTAGTGGGCTCCGGGACAACAATCAGCCCCAGCATTTT.

The J gene is TRBJ2-5, the V gene TRBV6-2 or TRBV6-3; D gene unclear. V lost 3 bases and J lost 5, with 13 bases in between. Germline CDR1 and CDR2: MNHEY and SVGEGT. This CDR3 comprises 14 residues. This CDR3 is CASSYRQDGETQYF. In nucleotides, the CDR3 is TGTGCCAGCAGTTATAGGCAGGACGGGGAGACCCAGTACTTC.

This chain links TRBV7-9 with TRBJ2-2; the D gene is possibly TRBD2 (6 bases). Germline-derived CDR1 and CDR2 are SEHNR and FQNEAQ (reference sequence). The V and J ends lost 7 bases and 4 bases respectively, with 16 bases between them. The CDR3 spans 15 residues. In DNA, the CDR3 is TGTGCCAGCAACCCCACGGGGGTAGGCACCGGGGAGCTGTTTTTT. Translation gives CASNPTGVGTGELFF. The whole variable domain, remainder taken from reference TRBV7-9 and TRBJ2-2, is DTGVSQNPRHKITKRGQNVTFRCDPISEHNRLYWYRQTLGQGPEFLTYFQNEAQLEKSRLLSDRFSAERPKGSFSTLEIQRTEQGDSAMYLCASNPTGVGTGELFFGEGSRLTVL.

The chain has TRBV7-2 and TRBJ2-3; D gene unclear. Germline assignment: CDR1 SGHTA and CDR2 FQGNSA. The CDR3 is made up of 13 amino acids. The ends were cut back, 4 bases at V and 4 bases at J, with 9 bases in the middle. This chain's CDR3 is CASSSGLSDTQYF. The CDR3, as DNA: TGTGCCAGCAGCTCCGGTCTCTCAGATACGCAGTATTTT.

This chain uses TRBV5-4 with TRBJ2-5, with D unresolved. The CDR3 runs to 12 residues. V was cut by 0 bases and J by 4 bases, with 4 bases left in between. The germline CDR1 and CDR2 sequences are SGHNT and YYREEE (reference sequence). The CDR3 bases are TGTGCCAGCAGCTTGGACGGAGAGACCCAGTACTTC. Translated, it gives CASSLDGETQYF.

This sequence joins TRBV25-1 and TRBJ2-1; D is unresolved. This CDR3 is built from 13 residues. The germline gives CDR1 MGHDK, CDR2 SYGVNS. Trimming left V 3 bases short and J 7 bases short, with 10 bases between. CDR3 in amino acids: CASSDVNRNEQFF. The CDR3 coding sequence is TGTGCCAGCAGTGACGTTAACCGAAATGAGCAGTTCTTC.

The CDR3 loop reads CASSPKGAGRGFEAFF. The CDR3 nucleotides are TGTGCCAGCAGCCCTAAGGGCGCGGGCCGAGGTTTCGAGGCTTTCTTT. This chain joins TRBV7-9 and TRBJ1-1; no definite D call. The V end was cut by 5 bases, the J end by 11 bases, with 27 bases between. Per the germline V gene, CDR1 is SEHNR and CDR2 is FQNEAQ (reference sequence). CDR3 length: 16 residues.

On this clone itself: Other DNA sequences in this sample translate to the same CDR3. This chain uses TRBV19 with TRBJ1-5; perhaps TRBD1 as D (5 bases). V dropped 3 bases and J dropped 4 bases, with 10 bases sitting between them. The CDR3 covers 14 residues. CDR1 LNHDA and CDR2 SQIVND come from the germline V gene (reference sequence). Here the CDR3 DNA reads TGTGCCAGTAGTATTGACCGGGGGAATCAGCCCCAGCATTTT. Amino acids: CASSIDRGNQPQHF.

This clone showed up just a few times. The chain joins TRBV2 to TRBJ1-4; D gene unclear. Germline CDR1 reads SNHLY; CDR2 reads FYNNEI. There are 15 residues in the CDR3. V lost 2 bases, J lost 3 bases, and 10 bases lay in between. CDR3 sequence reads: CASSEQGLSNEKLFF. CDR3 in DNA: TGTGCCAGCAGTGAACAAGGTTTATCTAATGAAAAACTGTTTTTT. The whole variable domain, remainder taken from reference TRBV2 and TRBJ1-4, is EPEVTQTPSHQVTQMGQEVILRCVPISNHLYFYWYRQILGQKVEFLVSFYNNEISEKSEIFDDQFSVERPDGSNFTLKIRSTKLEDSAMYFCASSEQGLSNEKLFFGSGTQLSVL.

The chain is built from TRBV5-1 and TRBJ2-2, with 8 bases lining up with TRBD1. The CDR3 runs to 21 residues. Germline CDR1 SGHRS, CDR2 YFSETQ. Germline trimming cut 4 bases from V and 6 bases from J; bases unmatched to any gene: 26. DNA of the CDR3: TGCGCCAGCAGCCCCGTTGCCCGGACAGGGAACCCTCGAACGATCGCCGGGGAGCTGTTTTTT. This gives the protein CASSPVARTGNPRTIAGELFF. Supplemented by reference TRBV5-1 and TRBJ2-2, the full variable domain reads KAGVTQTPRYLIKTRGQQVTLSCSPISGHRSVSWYQQTPGQGLQFLFEYFSETQRNKGNFPGRFSGRQFSNSRSEMNVSTLELGDSALYLCASSPVARTGNPRTIAGELFFGEGSRLTVL.

The rearrangement links TRBV5-4 to TRBJ1-2; 7 nucleotides agree with TRBD1. Per germline, CDR1 SGHNT and CDR2 YYREEE (reference sequence). The CDR3 extends over 15 amino acids. Trimming cost V 3 bases and J 2 bases; bases outside gene matches: 7. The CDR3 protein is CASSSPDRANYGYTF. The CDR3 nucleotides read TGTGCCAGCAGCTCTCCTGACAGGGCCAACTATGGCTACACCTTC.

The J gene is TRBJ1-5, the V gene TRBV7-9; D remains ambiguous. The CDR3 is made up of 14 amino acids. With 3 bases removed from V and 8 bases from J, the gap between germline ends came to 14 bases. CDR1 and CDR2 from the germline V gene are SEHNR and FQNEAQ (reference sequence). As DNA, the CDR3 is TGTGCCAGCAGCTTTAGGACCGACGCGGAGCCCCAGCATTTT. Translated: CASSFRTDAEPQHF.

J is TRBJ1-1 and V is TRBV10-3, with TRBD1 matching 8 bases. In germline, CDR1 is ENHRY, CDR2 SYGVKD. The CDR3 loop spans 14 amino acids. J was trimmed by 5 bases and V by 10 bases; bases with no gene match: 12. This CDR3 is CATGSAGGRTEAFF. CDR3 in DNA: TGTGCCACGGGTAGTGCAGGGGGCCGAACTGAAGCTTTCTTT.